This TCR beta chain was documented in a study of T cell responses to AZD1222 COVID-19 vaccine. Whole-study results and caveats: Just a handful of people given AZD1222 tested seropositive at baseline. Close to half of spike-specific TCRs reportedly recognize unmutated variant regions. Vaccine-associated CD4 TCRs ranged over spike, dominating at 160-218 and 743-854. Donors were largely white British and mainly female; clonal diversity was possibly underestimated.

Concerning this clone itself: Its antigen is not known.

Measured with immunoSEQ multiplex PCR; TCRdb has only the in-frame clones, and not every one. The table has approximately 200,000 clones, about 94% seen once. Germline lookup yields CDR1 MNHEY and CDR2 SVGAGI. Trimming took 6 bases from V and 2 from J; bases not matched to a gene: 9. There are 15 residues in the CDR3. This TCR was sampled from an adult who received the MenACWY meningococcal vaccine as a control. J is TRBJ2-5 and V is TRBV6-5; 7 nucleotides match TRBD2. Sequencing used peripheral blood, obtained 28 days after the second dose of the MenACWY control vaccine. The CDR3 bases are TGTGCCAGCAGCGCAGTCGCTAGCGGACAAGAGACCCAGTACTTC. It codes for CASSAVASGQETQYF.